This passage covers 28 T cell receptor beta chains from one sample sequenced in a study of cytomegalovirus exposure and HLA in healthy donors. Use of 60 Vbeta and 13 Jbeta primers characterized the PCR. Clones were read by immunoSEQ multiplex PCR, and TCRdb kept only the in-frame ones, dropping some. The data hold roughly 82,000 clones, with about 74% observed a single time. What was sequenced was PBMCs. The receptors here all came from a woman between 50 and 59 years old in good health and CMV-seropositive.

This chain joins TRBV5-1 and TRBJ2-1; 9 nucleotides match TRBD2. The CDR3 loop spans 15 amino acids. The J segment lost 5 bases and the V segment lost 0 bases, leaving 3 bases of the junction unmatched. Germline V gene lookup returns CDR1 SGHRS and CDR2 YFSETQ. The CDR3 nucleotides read TGCGCCAGCAGCTTGGTTAGCGGGGGCAACAATGAGCAGTTCTTC. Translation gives CASSLVSGGNNEQFF.

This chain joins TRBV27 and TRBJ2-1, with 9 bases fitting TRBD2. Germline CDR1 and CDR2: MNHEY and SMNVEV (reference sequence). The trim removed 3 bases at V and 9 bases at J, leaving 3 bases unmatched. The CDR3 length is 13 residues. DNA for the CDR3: TGTGCCAGCAGTTTGCTAGCGGGACCTGAGCAGTTCTTC. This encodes CASSLLAGPEQFF.

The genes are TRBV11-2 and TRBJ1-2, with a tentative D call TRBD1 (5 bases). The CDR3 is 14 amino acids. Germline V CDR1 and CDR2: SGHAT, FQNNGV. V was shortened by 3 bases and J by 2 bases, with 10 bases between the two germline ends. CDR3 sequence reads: CASSLTRTNYGYTF. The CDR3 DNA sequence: TGTGCCAGCAGCTTGACACGGACAAACTATGGCTACACCTTC.

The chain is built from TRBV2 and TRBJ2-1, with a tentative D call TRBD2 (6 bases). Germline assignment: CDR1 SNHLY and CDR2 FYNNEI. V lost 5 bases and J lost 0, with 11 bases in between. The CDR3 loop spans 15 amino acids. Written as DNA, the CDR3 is TGTGCCAGCAGTCGGGACTTCAGCTCCTACAATGAGCAGTTCTTC. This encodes CASSRDFSSYNEQFF.

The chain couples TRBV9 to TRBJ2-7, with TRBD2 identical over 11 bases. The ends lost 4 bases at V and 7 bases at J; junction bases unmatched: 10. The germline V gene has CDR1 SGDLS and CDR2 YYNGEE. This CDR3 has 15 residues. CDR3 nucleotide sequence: TGTGCCAGCAGCTCCTCTAGCGGGGGGATCGTTGAGCAGTACTTC. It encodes CASSSSSGGIVEQYF.

Here the CDR3 reads CASSQDPGQLYEQYF. Written as DNA, the CDR3 is TGCGCCAGCAGCCAAGACCCGGGACAGCTTTACGAGCAGTACTTC. The genes are TRBV4-1 and TRBJ2-7; TRBD1 matches at 7 bases. The CDR3 length is 15 residues. The V gene's germline CDR1 is MGHRA and CDR2 YSYEKL. The junction had 6 bases not matched to a gene; V was cut back by 0 bases and J by 4 bases.

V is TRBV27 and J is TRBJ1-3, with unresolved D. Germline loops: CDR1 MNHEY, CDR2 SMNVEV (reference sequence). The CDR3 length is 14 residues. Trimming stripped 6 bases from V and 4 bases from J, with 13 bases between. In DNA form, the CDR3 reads TGTGCCAGCAGCTCTCTAGGCTCGGGAAACACCATATATTTT. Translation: CASSSLGSGNTIYF.

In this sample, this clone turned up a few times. The CDR3 region is CASSMDANEQYF. CDR3 DNA: TGTGCCAGCAGCATGGACGCGAACGAGCAGTACTTC. The V gene is TRBV5-6, the J gene TRBJ2-7; D is uncertain. V lost 4 bases and J lost 5, with 10 bases in between. The CDR3 is 12 residues long. Germline CDR1 is SGHDT and CDR2 is YYEEEE.

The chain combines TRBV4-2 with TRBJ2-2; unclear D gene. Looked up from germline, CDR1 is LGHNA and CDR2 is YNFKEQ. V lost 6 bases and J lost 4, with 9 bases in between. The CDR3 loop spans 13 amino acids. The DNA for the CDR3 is TGTGCCAGCAGAAAAACTGCCACCGGGGAGCTGTTTTTT. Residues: CASRKTATGELFF.

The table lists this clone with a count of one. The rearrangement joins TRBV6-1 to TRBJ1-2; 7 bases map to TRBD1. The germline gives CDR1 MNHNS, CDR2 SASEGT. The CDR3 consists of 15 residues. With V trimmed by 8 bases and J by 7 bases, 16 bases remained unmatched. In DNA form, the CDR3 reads TGTGCCAGCCCCCCTAACAGGGGCCGTGGGGTTGGCTACACCTTC. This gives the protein CASPPNRGRGVGYTF.

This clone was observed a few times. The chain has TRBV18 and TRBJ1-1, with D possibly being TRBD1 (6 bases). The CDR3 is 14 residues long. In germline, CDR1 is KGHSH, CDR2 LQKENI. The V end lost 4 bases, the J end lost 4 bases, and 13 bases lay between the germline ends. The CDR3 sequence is CASSRGGASTEAFF. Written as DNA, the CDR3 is TGTGCCAGCTCACGCGGGGGGGCATCCACTGAAGCTTTCTTT. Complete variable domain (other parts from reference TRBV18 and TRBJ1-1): NAGVMQNPRHLVRRRGQEARLRCSPMKGHSHVYWYRQLPEEGLKFMVYLQKENIIDESGMPKERFSAEFPKEGPSILRIQQVVRGDSAAYFCASSRGGASTEAFFGQGTRLTVV.

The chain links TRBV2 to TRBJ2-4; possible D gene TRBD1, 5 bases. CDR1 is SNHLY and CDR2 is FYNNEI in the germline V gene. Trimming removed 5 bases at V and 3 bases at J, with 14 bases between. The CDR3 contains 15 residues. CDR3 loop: CASSQLGQDKNIQYF. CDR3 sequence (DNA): TGTGCCAGCAGTCAGTTGGGGCAGGACAAAAACATTCAGTACTTC.

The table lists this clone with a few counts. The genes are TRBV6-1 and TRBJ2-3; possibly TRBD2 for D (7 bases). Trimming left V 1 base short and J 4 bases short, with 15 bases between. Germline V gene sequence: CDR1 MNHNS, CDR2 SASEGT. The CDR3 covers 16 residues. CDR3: CASSEEGGGPSDTQYF. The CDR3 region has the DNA TGTGCCAGCAGTGAAGAAGGGGGAGGGCCCTCAGATACGCAGTATTTT.

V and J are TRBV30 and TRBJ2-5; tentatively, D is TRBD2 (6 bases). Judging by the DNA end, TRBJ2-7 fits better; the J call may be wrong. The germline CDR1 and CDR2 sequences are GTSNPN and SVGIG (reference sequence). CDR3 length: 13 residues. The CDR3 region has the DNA TGTGCCTGGAGTGTACGGGGAGGAGACGAGCAGTACTTC. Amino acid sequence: CAWSVRGGDEQYF.

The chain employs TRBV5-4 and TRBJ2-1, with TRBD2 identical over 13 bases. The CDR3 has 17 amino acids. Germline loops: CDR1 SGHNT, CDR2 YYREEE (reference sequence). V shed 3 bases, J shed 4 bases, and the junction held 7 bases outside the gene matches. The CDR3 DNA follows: TGTGCCAGCAGCTCCGGGACTAGCGGGATACGGTACAATGAGCAGTTCTTC. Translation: CASSSGTSGIRYNEQFF.

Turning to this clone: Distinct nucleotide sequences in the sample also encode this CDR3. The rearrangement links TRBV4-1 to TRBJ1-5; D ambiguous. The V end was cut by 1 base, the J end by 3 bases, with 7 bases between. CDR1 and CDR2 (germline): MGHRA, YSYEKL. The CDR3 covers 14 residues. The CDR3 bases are TGCGCCAGCAGCCAAGCTGGCAACAATCAGCCCCAGCATTTT. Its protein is CASSQAGNNQPQHF.

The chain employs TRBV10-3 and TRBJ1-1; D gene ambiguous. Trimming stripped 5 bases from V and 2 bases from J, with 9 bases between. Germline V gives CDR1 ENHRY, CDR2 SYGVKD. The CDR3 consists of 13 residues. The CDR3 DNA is TGTGCCATCAGTTTCCCGGGAAACACTGAAGCTTTCTTT. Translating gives CAISFPGNTEAFF.

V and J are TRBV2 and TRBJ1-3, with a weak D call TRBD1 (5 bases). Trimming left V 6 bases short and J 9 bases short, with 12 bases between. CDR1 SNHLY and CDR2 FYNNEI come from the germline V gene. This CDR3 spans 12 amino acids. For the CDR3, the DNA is TGTGCCAGCAGGGAGCAGGGCTCCACCATATATTTT. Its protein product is CASREQGSTIYF.

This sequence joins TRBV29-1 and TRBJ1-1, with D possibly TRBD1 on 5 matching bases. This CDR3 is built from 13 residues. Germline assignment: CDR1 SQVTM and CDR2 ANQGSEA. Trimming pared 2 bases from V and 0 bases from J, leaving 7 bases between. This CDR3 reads CSVERQLNTEAFF. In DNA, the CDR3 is TGCAGCGTTGAAAGACAGCTGAACACTGAAGCTTTCTTT.

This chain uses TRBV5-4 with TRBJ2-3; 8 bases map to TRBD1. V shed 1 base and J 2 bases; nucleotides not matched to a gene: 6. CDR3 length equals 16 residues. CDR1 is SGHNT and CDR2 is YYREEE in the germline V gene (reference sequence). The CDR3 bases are TGTGCCAGCAGCTTGATCGGACAGGGTTCCACAGATACGCAGTATTTT. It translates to CASSLIGQGSTDTQYF.

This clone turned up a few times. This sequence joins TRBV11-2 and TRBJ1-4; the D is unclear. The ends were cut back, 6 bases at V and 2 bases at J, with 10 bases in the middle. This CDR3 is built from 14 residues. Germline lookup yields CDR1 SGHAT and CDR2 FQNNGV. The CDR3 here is CASRPTVTNEKLFF. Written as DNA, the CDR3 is TGTGCCAGCAGACCAACAGTGACTAATGAAAAACTGTTTTTT.

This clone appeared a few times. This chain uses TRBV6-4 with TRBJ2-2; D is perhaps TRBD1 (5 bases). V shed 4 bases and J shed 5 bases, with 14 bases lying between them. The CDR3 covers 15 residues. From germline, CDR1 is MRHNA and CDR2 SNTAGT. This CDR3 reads CASSAGDSPTGELFF. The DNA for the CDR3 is TGTGCCAGCAGTGCAGGAGACAGCCCAACCGGGGAGCTGTTTTTT.

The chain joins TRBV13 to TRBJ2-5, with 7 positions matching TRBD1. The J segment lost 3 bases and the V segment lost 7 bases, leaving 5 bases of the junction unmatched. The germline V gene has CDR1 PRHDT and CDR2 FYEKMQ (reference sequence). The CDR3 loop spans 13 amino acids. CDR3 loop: CASTFGQEETQYF. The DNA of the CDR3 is TGTGCCAGCACCTTCGGACAGGAAGAGACCCAGTACTTC. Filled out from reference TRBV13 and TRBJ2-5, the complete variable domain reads AAGVIQSPRHLIKEKRETATLKCYPIPRHDTVYWYQQGPGQDPQFLISFYEKMQSDKGSIPDRFSAQQFSDYHSELNMSSLELGDSALYFCASTFGQEETQYFGPGTRLLVL.

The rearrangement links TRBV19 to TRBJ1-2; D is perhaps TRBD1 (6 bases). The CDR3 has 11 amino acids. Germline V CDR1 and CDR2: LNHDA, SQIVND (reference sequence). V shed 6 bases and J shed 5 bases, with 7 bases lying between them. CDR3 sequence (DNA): TGTGCCAGTAGCGACAGGTATGGCTACACCTTC. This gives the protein CASSDRYGYTF.

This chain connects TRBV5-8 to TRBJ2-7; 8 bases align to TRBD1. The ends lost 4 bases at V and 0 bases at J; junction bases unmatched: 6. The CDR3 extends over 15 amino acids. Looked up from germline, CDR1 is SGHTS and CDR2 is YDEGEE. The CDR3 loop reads CASSLGQGLSYEQYF. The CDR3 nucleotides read TGTGCCAGCAGCCTCGGACAGGGTCTCTCCTACGAGCAGTACTTC. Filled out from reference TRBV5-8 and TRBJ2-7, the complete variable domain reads EAGVTQSPTHLIKTRGQQATLRCSPISGHTSVYWYQQALGLGLQFLLWYDEGEERNRGNFPPRFSGRQFPNYSSELNVNALELEDSALYLCASSLGQGLSYEQYFGPGTRLTVT.

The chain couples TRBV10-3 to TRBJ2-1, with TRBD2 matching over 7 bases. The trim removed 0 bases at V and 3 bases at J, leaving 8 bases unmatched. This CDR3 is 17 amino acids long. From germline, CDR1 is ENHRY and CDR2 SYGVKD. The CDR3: CAISESDSGTNYNEQFF. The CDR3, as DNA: TGTGCCATCAGTGAGTCAGATTCAGGGACTAACTACAATGAGCAGTTCTTC.

In nucleotides, the CDR3 is TGTGCCAGCAGTCCAGGGCCCCATGAGCAGTTCTTC. This codes for CASSPGPHEQFF. The chain joins TRBV28 to TRBJ2-1; weak D call: TRBD1 (5 bases). There are 12 residues in the CDR3. The germline V gene has CDR1 MDHEN and CDR2 SYDVKM. Trimming pared 5 bases from V and 8 bases from J, leaving 10 bases between.

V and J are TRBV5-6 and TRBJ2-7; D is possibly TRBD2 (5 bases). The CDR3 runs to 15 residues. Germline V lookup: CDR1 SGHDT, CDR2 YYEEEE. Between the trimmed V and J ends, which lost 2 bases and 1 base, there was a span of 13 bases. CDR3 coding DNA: TGTGCCAGCAGCTTTCTCCGGGGATGGTCCTACGAGCAGTACTTC. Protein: CASSFLRGWSYEQYF.